The rows below give T cell receptor beta chains drawn from one sample of a study of blood T cell repertoires in COVID-19. Clones were read by immunoSEQ multiplex PCR, and TCRdb kept only the in-frame ones, dropping some. The sample shows 110,000 to 150,000 clones, roughly 80% of them seen only once. The sample taken for sequencing was PBMCs or T cells enriched from blood (not recorded which). The receptors shown here come from a middle-aged man who had recovered from COVID-19. The CDR3 runs from the conserved cysteine through the conserved F or W. Each record gives: J gene, D gene, clone size, V gene, CDR3 protein, CDR3 DNA. A D gene is named only where the DNA matches it firmly. Clone size is given for some rows only: seen once, a few or many times, or a class if the clone is expanded.

j_call: TRBJ2-4; d_call: TRBD1; clone_size: -; v_call: TRBV19; cdr3_aa: CASSIGQGGKNIQYF; cdr3_nt: TGTGCCAGTAGTATCGGACAGGGTGGCAAAAACATTCAGTACTTC
j_call: TRBJ2-5; d_call: -; clone_size: once; v_call: TRBV12-3/TRBV12-4; cdr3_aa: CASSFVFETQYF; cdr3_nt: TGTGCCAGCAGTTTCGTGTTCGAGACCCAGTACTTC
j_call: TRBJ2-2; d_call: -; clone_size: few; v_call: TRBV7-2; cdr3_aa: CASSLLERNTGELFF; cdr3_nt: TGTGCCAGCAGCTTATTGGAGAGGAACACCGGGGAGCTGTTTTTT
j_call: TRBJ2-3; d_call: -; clone_size: -; v_call: TRBV6-4; cdr3_aa: CASSEQDTDTQYF; cdr3_nt: TGTGCCAGCAGTGAACAGGACACAGATACGCAGTATTTT
j_call: TRBJ1-6; d_call: TRBD1; clone_size: -; v_call: TRBV6-5; cdr3_aa: CASSWTGTNSPLHF; cdr3_nt: TGTGCCAGCAGTTGGACAGGGACTAATTCACCCCTCCACTTT
j_call: TRBJ2-5; d_call: TRBD2; clone_size: -; v_call: TRBV6-2/TRBV6-3; cdr3_aa: CASSYGAGGFRETQYF; cdr3_nt: TGTGCCAGCAGTTACGGAGCGGGGGGCTTCCGAGAGACCCAGTACTTC
j_call: TRBJ2-2; d_call: -; clone_size: -; v_call: TRBV4-3; cdr3_aa: CTSSQVGGRGDGELFF; cdr3_nt: TGCACCAGCAGCCAAGTCGGAGGGCGGGGAGACGGGGAGCTGTTTTTT
j_call: TRBJ2-1; d_call: -; clone_size: -; v_call: TRBV7-8; cdr3_aa: CASSLGFGDYEQFF; cdr3_nt: TGTGCCAGCAGCTTAGGGTTCGGGGATTATGAGCAGTTCTTC
j_call: TRBJ2-5; d_call: -; clone_size: -; v_call: TRBV7-2; cdr3_aa: CASSRGSQETQYF; cdr3_nt: TGTGCCAGCAGCCGGGGGTCCCAAGAGACCCAGTACTTC
j_call: TRBJ2-3; d_call: TRBD1; clone_size: -; v_call: TRBV18; cdr3_aa: CASSLRTGLDTQYF; cdr3_nt: TGTGCCAGCTCACTAAGGACAGGATTGGATACGCAGTATTTT
j_call: TRBJ1-4; d_call: -; clone_size: -; v_call: TRBV27; cdr3_aa: CASSSSNEKLFF; cdr3_nt: TGTGCCAGCAGTTCCTCTAATGAAAAACTGTTTTTT
j_call: TRBJ1-5; d_call: -; clone_size: -; v_call: TRBV19; cdr3_aa: CASSNGRVASNQPQHF; cdr3_nt: TGTGCCAGTAGTAATGGGAGAGTGGCCAGCAATCAGCCCCAGCATTTT
j_call: TRBJ2-2; d_call: -; clone_size: few; v_call: TRBV11-3; cdr3_aa: CASALPANTGELFF; cdr3_nt: TGTGCCAGCGCGCTCCCCGCGAACACCGGGGAGCTGTTTTTT
j_call: TRBJ2-5; d_call: -; clone_size: -; v_call: TRBV10-3; cdr3_aa: CAISEGGYQETQYF; cdr3_nt: TGTGCCATCAGTGAGGGAGGGTACCAAGAGACCCAGTACTTC
j_call: TRBJ2-3; d_call: TRBD2; clone_size: -; v_call: TRBV6-2/TRBV6-3; cdr3_aa: CASSPAHGLETQYF; cdr3_nt: TGTGCCAGCAGCCCCGCCCACGGACTAGAAACGCAGTATTTT
j_call: TRBJ1-4; d_call: -; clone_size: -; v_call: TRBV23-1; cdr3_aa: CASSQSKGSRFEKLFF; cdr3_nt: TGCGCCAGCAGTCAATCAAAGGGGTCGAGATTTGAAAAACTGTTTTTT
j_call: TRBJ2-7; d_call: TRBD1; clone_size: few; v_call: TRBV14; cdr3_aa: CASSQVAGGWLNSGEQYF; cdr3_nt: TGTGCCAGCAGCCAAGTGGCAGGGGGCTGGTTGAATTCGGGCGAGCAGTACTTC
j_call: TRBJ2-7; d_call: TRBD2; clone_size: -; v_call: TRBV27; cdr3_aa: CASSLTSGGTYEQYF; cdr3_nt: TGTGCCAGCAGCCTGACTAGCGGGGGAACCTACGAGCAGTACTTC
j_call: TRBJ1-6; d_call: -; clone_size: -; v_call: TRBV28; cdr3_aa: CATSRGPLHF; cdr3_nt: TGTGCCACTAGCAGGGGACCCCTCCACTTT
j_call: TRBJ1-2; d_call: -; clone_size: -; v_call: TRBV7-2; cdr3_aa: CASSQAGQNYGYTF; cdr3_nt: TGTGCCAGCTCCCAGGCGGGCCAGAACTATGGCTACACCTTC
j_call: TRBJ1-2; d_call: -; clone_size: -; v_call: TRBV9; cdr3_aa: CASSELTDSYGYTF; cdr3_nt: TGTGCCAGCAGCGAATTGACAGATTCCTATGGCTACACCTTC
j_call: TRBJ1-3; d_call: -; clone_size: -; v_call: TRBV4-2; cdr3_aa: CASSQADTIYF; cdr3_nt: TGTGCCAGCAGCCAAGCGGACACCATATATTTT
j_call: TRBJ2-3; d_call: TRBD2; clone_size: -; v_call: TRBV9; cdr3_aa: CASSVAGGGTRDTQYF; cdr3_nt: TGTGCCAGCAGCGTAGCGGGCGGGGGTACGAGGGATACGCAGTATTTT
j_call: TRBJ1-1; d_call: TRBD1; clone_size: few; v_call: TRBV5-4; cdr3_aa: CASSLTGGTTEAFF; cdr3_nt: TGTGCCAGCAGCTTGACAGGGGGGACCACTGAAGCTTTCTTT
j_call: TRBJ1-1; d_call: -; clone_size: -; v_call: TRBV27; cdr3_aa: CASSSAGAGHTEAFF; cdr3_nt: TGTGCCAGCAGTTCAGCAGGGGCTGGGCACACTGAAGCTTTCTTT
j_call: TRBJ2-6; d_call: -; clone_size: -; v_call: TRBV5-1; cdr3_aa: CASTPLPSGANVLTF; cdr3_nt: TGCGCCAGCACCCCCCTCCCCTCTGGGGCCAACGTCCTGACTTTC
j_call: TRBJ1-4; d_call: -; clone_size: -; v_call: TRBV3-1/TRBV3-2; cdr3_aa: CASSHTGSQEKLFF; cdr3_nt: TGTGCCAGCAGCCATACAGGGTCGCAGGAAAAACTGTTTTTT
j_call: TRBJ1-6; d_call: -; clone_size: few; v_call: TRBV7-2; cdr3_aa: CASSFSGDLGSPLHF; cdr3_nt: TGTGCCAGCAGCTTTTCGGGGGATTTGGGTTCACCCCTCCACTTT
j_call: TRBJ2-3; d_call: -; clone_size: -; v_call: TRBV11-2; cdr3_aa: CASSPQSDTQYF; cdr3_nt: TGTGCCAGCAGCCCCCAGTCAGATACGCAGTATTTT
j_call: TRBJ1-1; d_call: -; clone_size: -; v_call: TRBV4-1; cdr3_aa: CASSQDQGRGTEAFF; cdr3_nt: TGCGCCAGCAGCCAAGATCAGGGCAGGGGCACTGAAGCTTTCTTT
j_call: TRBJ2-4; d_call: -; clone_size: -; v_call: TRBV5-1; cdr3_aa: CASSLTPENIQYF; cdr3_nt: TGCGCCAGCAGCTTGACTCCGGAAAACATTCAGTACTTC
j_call: TRBJ1-1; d_call: -; clone_size: -; v_call: TRBV15; cdr3_aa: CATSRGISGVGTEAFF; cdr3_nt: TGTGCCACCAGCAGAGGGATTTCAGGGGTCGGTACTGAAGCTTTCTTT
j_call: TRBJ1-1; d_call: -; clone_size: -; v_call: TRBV10-1; cdr3_aa: CASSDGGPTEAFF; cdr3_nt: TGCGCCAGCAGTGACGGGGGGCCGACTGAAGCTTTCTTT
j_call: TRBJ2-3; d_call: TRBD2; clone_size: -; v_call: TRBV5-1; cdr3_aa: CASSLSVAGVSTTDTQYF; cdr3_nt: TGCGCCAGCAGCTTGTCGGTAGCGGGGGTTTCGACAACAGATACGCAGTATTTT
j_call: TRBJ1-1; d_call: -; clone_size: -; v_call: TRBV4-3; cdr3_aa: CASSQRFRVYTEAFF; cdr3_nt: TGCGCCAGCAGCCAACGATTCAGGGTCTACACTGAAGCTTTCTTT
j_call: TRBJ2-3; d_call: TRBD2; clone_size: -; v_call: TRBV7-6; cdr3_aa: CASSLSLGGFTDTQYF; cdr3_nt: TGTGCCAGCAGCCTTTCATTGGGGGGGTTCACAGATACGCAGTATTTT
j_call: TRBJ2-5; d_call: TRBD2; clone_size: -; v_call: TRBV27; cdr3_aa: CASSFLAGGQETQYF; cdr3_nt: TGTGCCAGCAGTTTCTTGGCGGGGGGGCAAGAGACCCAGTACTTC